The clone carrying this T cell receptor (beta chain) came up a few times. Its antigen is unknown. These data originate in a study of molecular identifiers for immune sequencing clone quantification. Whole-study findings and limits: In naive cells, under 1% of molecules belonged to clones above 20 RNA copies, against over 98% in effector cells. Identical barcode-sharing TCR molecules could lead to underestimated sizes for highly expanded clones.

Per germline, CDR1 SGHNT and CDR2 YENEEA. The CDR3 is 15 amino acids. Trimming at V came to 4 bases and at J to 7 bases, leaving 8 bases not matched to a gene. Methods described previously were used for bulk TCR libraries, and listed TCR primers were applied. TCRdb re-called the PCR reads through MiXCR, storing one row per CDR3 protein. The table includes some 590,000 distinct CDR3 sequences, about 25% detected once. Naive CD8 T cells were sorted, and the gate applied was CD8+CD4-CCR7+CD45RA+. The chain uses TRBV11-3 and TRBJ2-1; 9 positions agree with TRBD1. The receptor comes from a human donor in good health. Some libraries in this study had Jurkat cell RNA spiked in. The sequencing input was naive CD8+ T cells from blood, with Jurkat cell RNA spiked in. Subset noted: FACS-sorted CD8+CD4-CCR7+CD45RA+ naive T cells. The CDR3 here is CASSSNRGRNNEQFF. CDR3 DNA: TGTGCCAGCAGCTCTAACAGGGGGCGTAATAATGAGCAGTTCTTC.